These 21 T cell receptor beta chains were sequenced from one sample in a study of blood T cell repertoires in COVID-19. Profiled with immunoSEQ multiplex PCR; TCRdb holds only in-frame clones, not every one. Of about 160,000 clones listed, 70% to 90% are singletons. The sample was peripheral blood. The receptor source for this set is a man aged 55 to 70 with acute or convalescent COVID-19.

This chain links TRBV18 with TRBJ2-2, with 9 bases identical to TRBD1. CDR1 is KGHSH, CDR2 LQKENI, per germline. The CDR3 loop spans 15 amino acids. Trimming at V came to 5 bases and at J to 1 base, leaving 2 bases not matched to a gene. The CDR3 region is CASSTGQGNTGELFF. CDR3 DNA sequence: TGTGCCAGCTCAACGGGACAGGGGAACACCGGGGAGCTGTTTTTT. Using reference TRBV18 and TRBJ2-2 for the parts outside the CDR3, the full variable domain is NAGVMQNPRHLVRRRGQEARLRCSPMKGHSHVYWYRQLPEEGLKFMVYLQKENIIDESGMPKERFSAEFPKEGPSILRIQQVVRGDSAAYFCASSTGQGNTGELFFGEGSRLTVL.

CDR3 nucleotides: TGTGCCAGCAGTCCTACAGGGGGCTATAATTCACCCCTCCACTTT. Protein product: CASSPTGGYNSPLHF. The chain recombines TRBV11-1 with TRBJ1-6; 8 bases fit TRBD1. The CDR3 extends over 15 amino acids. Germline V gives CDR1 SGHAT, CDR2 FQDESV (reference sequence). The junction had 4 bases not matched to a gene; V was cut back by 6 bases and J by 3 bases.

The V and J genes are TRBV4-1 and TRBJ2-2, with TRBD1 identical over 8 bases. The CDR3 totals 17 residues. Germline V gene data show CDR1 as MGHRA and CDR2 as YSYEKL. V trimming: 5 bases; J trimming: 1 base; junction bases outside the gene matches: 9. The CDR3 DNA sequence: TGCGCCAGCAGCAAACGACGGACAGGGAAGAACACCGGGGAGCTGTTTTTT. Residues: CASSKRRTGKNTGELFF.

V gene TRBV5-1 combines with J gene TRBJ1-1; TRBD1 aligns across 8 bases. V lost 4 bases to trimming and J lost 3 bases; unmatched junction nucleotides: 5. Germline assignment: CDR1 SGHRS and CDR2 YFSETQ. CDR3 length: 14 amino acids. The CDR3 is CASSPQGAYTEAFF. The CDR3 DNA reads TGCGCCAGCAGCCCGCAGGGGGCCTACACTGAAGCTTTCTTT.

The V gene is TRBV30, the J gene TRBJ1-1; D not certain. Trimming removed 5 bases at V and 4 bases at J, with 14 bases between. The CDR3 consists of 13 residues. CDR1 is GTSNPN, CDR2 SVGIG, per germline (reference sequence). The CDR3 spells CAWGPPPGTEAFF. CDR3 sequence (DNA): TGTGCCTGGGGTCCTCCCCCAGGCACTGAAGCTTTCTTT.

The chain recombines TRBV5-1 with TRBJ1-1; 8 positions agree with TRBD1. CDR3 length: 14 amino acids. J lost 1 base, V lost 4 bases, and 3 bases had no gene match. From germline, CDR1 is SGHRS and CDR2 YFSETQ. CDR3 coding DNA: TGCGCCAGCAGCGAGACAGGGGAGAACACTGAAGCTTTCTTT. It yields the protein CASSETGENTEAFF.

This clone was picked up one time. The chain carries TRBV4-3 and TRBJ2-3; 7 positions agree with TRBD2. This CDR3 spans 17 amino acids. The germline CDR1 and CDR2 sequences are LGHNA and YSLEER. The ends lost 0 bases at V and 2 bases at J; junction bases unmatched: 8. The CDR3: CASSQDPSGAITDTQYF. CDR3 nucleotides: TGCGCCAGCAGCCAAGACCCGAGCGGGGCGATCACAGATACGCAGTATTTT.

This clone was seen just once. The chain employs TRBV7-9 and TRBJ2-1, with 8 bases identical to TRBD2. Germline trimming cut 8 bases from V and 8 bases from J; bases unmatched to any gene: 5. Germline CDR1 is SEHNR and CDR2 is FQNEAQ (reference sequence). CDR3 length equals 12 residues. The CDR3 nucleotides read TGTGCCAGCGGCGGGACTAGAGATGAGCAGTTCTTC. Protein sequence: CASGGTRDEQFF.

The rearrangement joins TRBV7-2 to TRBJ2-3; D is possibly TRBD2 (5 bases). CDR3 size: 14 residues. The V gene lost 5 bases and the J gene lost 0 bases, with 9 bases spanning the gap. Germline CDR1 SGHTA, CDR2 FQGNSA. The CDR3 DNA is TGTGCCAGCAGCCCCCCGGGAAGCACAGATACGCAGTATTTT. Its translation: CASSPPGSTDTQYF.

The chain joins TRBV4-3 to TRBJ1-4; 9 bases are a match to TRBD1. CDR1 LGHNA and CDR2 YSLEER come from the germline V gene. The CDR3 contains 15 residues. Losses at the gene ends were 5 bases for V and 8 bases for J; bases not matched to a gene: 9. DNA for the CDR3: TGCGCCAGCAGCACCCAGGGACAGGGAAAGGAAAAACTGTTTTTT. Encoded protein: CASSTQGQGKEKLFF.

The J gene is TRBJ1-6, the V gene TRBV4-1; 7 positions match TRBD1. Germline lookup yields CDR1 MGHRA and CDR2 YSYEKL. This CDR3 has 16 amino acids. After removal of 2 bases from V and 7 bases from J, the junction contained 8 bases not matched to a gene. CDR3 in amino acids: CASSQSPGQMNSPLHF. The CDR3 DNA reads TGCGCCAGCAGCCAATCTCCGGGACAGATGAATTCACCCCTCCACTTT.

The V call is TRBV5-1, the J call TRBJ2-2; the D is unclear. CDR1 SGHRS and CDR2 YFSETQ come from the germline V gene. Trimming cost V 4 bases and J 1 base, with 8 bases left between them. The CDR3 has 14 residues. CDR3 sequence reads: CASSNTVNTGELFF. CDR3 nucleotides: TGCGCCAGCAGCAATACAGTGAACACCGGGGAGCTGTTTTTT.

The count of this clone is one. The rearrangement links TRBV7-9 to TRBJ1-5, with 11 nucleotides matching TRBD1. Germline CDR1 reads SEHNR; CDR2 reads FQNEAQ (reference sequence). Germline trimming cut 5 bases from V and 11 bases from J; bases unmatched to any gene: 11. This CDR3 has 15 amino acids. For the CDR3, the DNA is TGTGCCAGCAGCCCTACCGGGACAGGGGGAGCGTCCCAGCATTTT. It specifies CASSPTGTGGASQHF. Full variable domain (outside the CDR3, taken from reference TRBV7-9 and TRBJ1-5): DTGVSQNPRHKITKRGQNVTFRCDPISEHNRLYWYRQTLGQGPEFLTYFQNEAQLEKSRLLSDRFSAERPKGSFSTLEIQRTEQGDSAMYLCASSPTGTGGASQHFGDGTRLSIL.

The CDR3 here is CASSLSSNQPQHF. The CDR3 nucleotides read TGCGCCAGCAGCTTAAGCAGCAATCAGCCCCAGCATTTT. The chain joins TRBV5-1 to TRBJ1-5; D unresolved. The CDR3 runs 13 residues. Trimming took off 2 bases at V and 1 base at J, with 4 bases between the two ends. The germline CDR1 and CDR2 sequences are SGHRS and YFSETQ.

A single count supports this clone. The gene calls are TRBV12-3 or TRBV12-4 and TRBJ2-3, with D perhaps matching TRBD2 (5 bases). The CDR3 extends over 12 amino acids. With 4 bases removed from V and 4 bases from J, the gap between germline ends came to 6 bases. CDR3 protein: CASSSRADTQYF. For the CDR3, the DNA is TGTGCCAGCAGTTCGAGGGCAGATACGCAGTATTTT.

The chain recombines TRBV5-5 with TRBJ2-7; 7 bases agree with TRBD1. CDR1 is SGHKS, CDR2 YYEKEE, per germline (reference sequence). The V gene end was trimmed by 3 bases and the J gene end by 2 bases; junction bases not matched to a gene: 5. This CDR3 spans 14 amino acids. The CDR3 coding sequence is TGTGCCAGCAGCTATCCCAGGGGGACCTACGAGCAGTACTTC. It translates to CASSYPRGTYEQYF.

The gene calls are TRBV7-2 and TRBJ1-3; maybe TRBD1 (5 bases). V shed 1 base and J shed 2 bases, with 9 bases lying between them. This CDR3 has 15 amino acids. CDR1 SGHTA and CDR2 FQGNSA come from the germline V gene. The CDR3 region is CASSLGVGAGNTIYF. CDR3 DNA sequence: TGTGCCAGCAGCTTAGGAGTAGGGGCTGGAAACACCATATATTTT.

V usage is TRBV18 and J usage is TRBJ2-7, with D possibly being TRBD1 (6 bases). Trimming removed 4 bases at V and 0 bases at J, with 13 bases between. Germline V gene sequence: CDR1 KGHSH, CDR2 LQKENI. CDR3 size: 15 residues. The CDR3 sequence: CASSRGQFLSYEQYF. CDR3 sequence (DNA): TGTGCCAGCTCACGAGGACAGTTCCTCTCCTACGAGCAGTACTTC.

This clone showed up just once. CDR3 in amino acids: CASSPEFSGEGYTF. The CDR3 DNA reads TGTGCCAGCTCACCAGAATTCTCCGGGGAAGGCTACACCTTC. The genes are TRBV18 and TRBJ1-2, with D uncertain. The germline V gene has CDR1 KGHSH and CDR2 LQKENI. CDR3 length: 14 residues. V was clipped by 2 bases and J by 8 bases, with 15 bases between them.

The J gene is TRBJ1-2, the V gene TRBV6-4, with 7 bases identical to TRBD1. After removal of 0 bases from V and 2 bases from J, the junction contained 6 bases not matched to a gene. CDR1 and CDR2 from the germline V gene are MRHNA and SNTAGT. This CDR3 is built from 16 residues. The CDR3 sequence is CASSDSRQGLNYGYTF. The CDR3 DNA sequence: TGTGCCAGCAGTGACTCGAGACAGGGCCTCAACTATGGCTACACCTTC.

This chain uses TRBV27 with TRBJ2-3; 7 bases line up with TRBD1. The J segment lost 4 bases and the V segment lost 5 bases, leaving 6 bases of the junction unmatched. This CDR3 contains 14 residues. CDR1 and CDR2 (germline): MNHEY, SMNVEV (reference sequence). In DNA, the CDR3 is TGTGCCAGCAGTCCCCTACAGGGGTCAGATACGCAGTATTTT. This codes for CASSPLQGSDTQYF.